A single sample gave rise to the 17 T cell receptor beta chains below, sequenced in a study of shared clonotypes between healthy human individuals. Naive CD8 isolation took CD45RO-negative cells positively selected for CCR7 and excluded terminally differentiated effector memory CD45RA+ cells. Libraries were prepared by immunoSEQ multiplex PCR; TCRdb keeps only in-frame clonotypes and omits some of them. The table has 2 million to 2.5 million clones, about 95% seen once. Specimen: naive CD8+ T cells sorted from blood. Every receptor here comes from a young man in good health.

The CDR3 here is CASVPTRDRGIINYGYTF. The CDR3, as DNA: TGCGCCAGCGTCCCGACCCGGGACAGGGGGATCATTAACTATGGCTACACCTTC. The J gene is TRBJ1-2, the V gene TRBV10-2; 11 bases are a match to TRBD1. Germline trimming cut 8 bases from V and 1 base from J; bases unmatched to any gene: 15. In germline, CDR1 is WSHSY, CDR2 SAAADI. This CDR3 comprises 18 residues.

The chain combines TRBV5-6 with TRBJ2-2; D is possibly TRBD2 (5 bases). The CDR3 is 13 amino acids. With 4 bases removed from V and 6 bases from J, the gap between germline ends came to 10 bases. Germline CDR1 SGHDT, CDR2 YYEEEE. CDR3 nucleotide sequence: TGTGCCAGCAGCCCCTCCGGGGCCGGGGAGCTGTTTTTT. Protein: CASSPSGAGELFF.

This rearrangement joins TRBV5-6 to TRBJ1-5; maybe TRBD1 (5 bases). The CDR3 totals 14 residues. Germline CDR1 is SGHDT and CDR2 is YYEEEE. The V end was cut by 0 bases, the J end by 5 bases, with 9 bases between. CDR3 nucleotide sequence: TGTGCCAGCAGCTTGGTGGGGGGATATCAGCCCCAGCATTTT. It is translated as CASSLVGGYQPQHF.

A word on this clone: Other DNA sequences in this sample translate to the same CDR3. The rearrangement joins TRBV5-6 to TRBJ2-7; 9 nucleotides agree with TRBD1. Germline V gene lookup returns CDR1 SGHDT and CDR2 YYEEEE. V lost 2 bases and J lost 4; bases outside the gene matches: 4. The CDR3 sequence is 14 residues long. CDR3 bases: TGTGCCAGCAGCTTCGGACAGGGGACATACGAGCAGTACTTC. This encodes CASSFGQGTYEQYF.

This chain connects TRBV27 to TRBJ2-7; 8 positions match TRBD2. This CDR3 has 16 residues. J gave up 2 bases and V 4 bases, and 10 bases lay outside the gene matches. Germline V CDR1 and CDR2: MNHEY, SMNVEV (reference sequence). DNA of the CDR3: TGTGCCAGCAGTTCCCTGTCTGATAGCGGGGCCTACGAGCAGTACTTC. As protein: CASSSLSDSGAYEQYF.

The chain has TRBV2 and TRBJ1-4; D unclear. Germline V gives CDR1 SNHLY, CDR2 FYNNEI. V lost 3 bases, J lost 10 bases, and 9 bases lay in between. The CDR3 has 12 amino acids. CDR3 amino acids: CASSEEEGKLFF. DNA of the CDR3: TGTGCCAGCAGTGAGGAGGAGGGAAAACTGTTTTTT.

V usage is TRBV20-1 and J usage is TRBJ1-4, with TRBD1 matching 7 bases. This CDR3 has 11 amino acids. Germline V gives CDR1 DFQATT, CDR2 SNEGSKA (reference sequence). The J segment lost 12 bases and the V segment lost 0 bases, leaving 1 base of the junction unmatched. The CDR3 protein is CSARDGTELFF. CDR3 bases: TGCAGTGCTAGAGACGGGACAGAACTGTTTTTT.

The V gene is TRBV7-8, the J gene TRBJ2-7, with D perhaps matching TRBD1 or TRBD2 (5 bases each). The CDR3 is made up of 15 amino acids. CDR1 is SGHVS, CDR2 FQNEAQ, per germline. The germline V and J ends were trimmed by 5 bases and 0 bases, with 14 bases remaining between them. The CDR3 here is CASSPGTWSSYEQYF. The DNA of the CDR3 is TGTGCCAGCAGCCCTGGGACGTGGAGCTCCTACGAGCAGTACTTC.

The CDR3 reads CSVVEGPNTEAFF. The CDR3 DNA reads as TGCAGCGTTGTGGAGGGCCCGAACACTGAAGCTTTCTTT. The rearrangement uses TRBV29-1 and TRBJ1-1, with no clear D. In germline, CDR1 is SQVTM, CDR2 ANQGSEA. The V end was cut by 4 bases, the J end by 1 base, with 10 bases between. This CDR3 spans 13 amino acids.

The chain joins TRBV7-9 to TRBJ2-3; 11 nucleotides agree with TRBD2. CDR3 length equals 17 residues. Germline V gene sequence: CDR1 SEHNR, CDR2 FQNEAQ (reference sequence). The V segment lost 5 bases and the J segment 6 bases; nucleotides outside the gene matches: 13. This CDR3 reads CASSQMIAGGYKDTQYF. Written as DNA, the CDR3 is TGTGCCAGCAGCCAAATGATAGCGGGAGGGTATAAGGATACGCAGTATTTT.

V usage is TRBV13 and J usage is TRBJ2-7; TRBD2 aligns across 7 bases. From germline, CDR1 is PRHDT and CDR2 FYEKMQ (reference sequence). The CDR3 contains 15 residues. Trimming removed 1 base from V and 4 bases from J; junction bases left unmatched: 7. For the CDR3, the DNA is TGTGCCAGCAGCTTAGCGGCTAGCGGTTCGTACGAGCAGTACTTC. This sequence encodes CASSLAASGSYEQYF.

This clone was picked up a small number of times. V gene TRBV18 combines with J gene TRBJ1-5, with D hard to call. The germline V gene encodes CDR1 KGHSH and CDR2 LQKENI. The CDR3 sequence is 16 residues long. V was clipped by 3 bases and J by 0 bases, with 12 bases between them. The CDR3 spells CASSPSQDYSNQPQHF. CDR3 DNA sequence: TGTGCCAGCTCACCGAGTCAGGATTATAGCAATCAGCCCCAGCATTTT. Full variable domain (rest looked up from reference TRBV18 and TRBJ1-5): NAGVMQNPRHLVRRRGQEARLRCSPMKGHSHVYWYRQLPEEGLKFMVYLQKENIIDESGMPKERFSAEFPKEGPSILRIQQVVRGDSAAYFCASSPSQDYSNQPQHFGDGTRLSIL.

The chain combines TRBV28 with TRBJ1-5; D uncertain. The CDR3 consists of 15 residues. CDR1 and CDR2 from the germline V gene are MDHEN and SYDVKM. V lost 4 bases and J 3 bases, leaving 13 bases between the germline ends. In DNA form, the CDR3 reads TGTGCCAGCAGTTCCGACGGGATAATCAATCAGCCCCAGCATTTT. This encodes CASSSDGIINQPQHF.

The chain has TRBV29-1 and TRBJ2-7, with 7 bases matching TRBD2. The CDR3 is 15 amino acids. The V segment lost 6 bases and the J segment 0 bases; nucleotides outside the gene matches: 11. Germline V lookup: CDR1 SQVTM, CDR2 ANQGSEA. The CDR3 DNA follows: TGCAGCGTGCGGGATCTAGCGGAGAGCTCCTACGAGCAGTACTTC. Translating it yields CSVRDLAESSYEQYF.

J is TRBJ1-5 and V is TRBV30; 9 bases map to TRBD1. Per the germline V gene, CDR1 is GTSNPN and CDR2 is SVGIG (reference sequence). The CDR3 contains 14 residues. J was trimmed by 4 bases and V by 5 bases; bases with no gene match: 6. Here the CDR3 reads CAWDGQGSNQPQHF. The CDR3 nucleotides read TGTGCCTGGGATGGACAGGGGTCAAATCAGCCCCAGCATTTT. Drawing the rest from reference TRBV30 and TRBJ1-5, the complete variable domain is SQTIHQWPATLVQPVGSPLSLECTVEGTSNPNLYWYRQAAGRGLQLLFYSVGIGQISSEVPQNLSASRPQDRQFILSSKKLLLSDSGFYLCAWDGQGSNQPQHFGDGTRLSIL.

V gene TRBV30 combines with J gene TRBJ2-1; 12 nucleotides line up with TRBD2. This CDR3 is 15 amino acids long. V was clipped by 2 bases and J by 4 bases; unmatched bases: 3. CDR1 and CDR2 (germline): GTSNPN, SVGIG (reference sequence). The CDR3 protein is CAWSSTSGGYNEQFF. In DNA, the CDR3 is TGTGCCTGGAGTTCAACTAGCGGGGGGTACAATGAGCAGTTCTTC. Together with reference TRBV30 and TRBJ2-1, the CDR3 gives the full variable domain: SQTIHQWPATLVQPVGSPLSLECTVEGTSNPNLYWYRQAAGRGLQLLFYSVGIGQISSEVPQNLSASRPQDRQFILSSKKLLLSDSGFYLCAWSSTSGGYNEQFFGPGTRLTVL.

This rearrangement joins TRBV13 to TRBJ2-7, with TRBD1 matching 7 bases. V shed 5 bases, J shed 0 bases, and the junction held 4 bases outside the gene matches. Germline loops: CDR1 PRHDT, CDR2 FYEKMQ (reference sequence). The CDR3 is 14 amino acids. In nucleotides, the CDR3 is TGTGCCAGCAGCGACCGGGACAGCTCCTACGAGCAGTACTTC. The encoded protein is CASSDRDSSYEQYF.